The 10 T cell receptor beta chains below were found in one sample sequenced in a study of Graves' ophthalmopathy and Graves' hyperthyroidism. RNA transcripts yielded amplified TCR beta CDR3 regions. The workflow started with a first-round RT-PCR run with HTBI primers and then moved on to a second-round multiplex PCR. TCRdb re-analysed the multiplex PCR reads in MiXCR, keeping a single row per CDR3 protein. The profile shows about 380,000 distinct CDR3 sequences, 15% of them singletons. The sample comprised peripheral blood. The receptor source for this set is a woman under 30 with stable Graves' hyperthyroidism.

This clonotype was seen at least ten times. The rearrangement joins TRBV2 to TRBJ1-2; 9 bases align to TRBD1. J was trimmed by 6 bases and V by 3 bases; bases with no gene match: 14. There are 17 residues in the CDR3. In germline, CDR1 is SNHLY, CDR2 FYNNEI. The CDR3 nucleotides are TGTGCCAGCAGTGAGTTGGCCTACGGGGACAGGGACCATGGCTACACCTTC. Translation: CASSELAYGDRDHGYTF.

J is TRBJ1-1 and V is TRBV7-9; D is uncertain. CDR3 length: 13 amino acids. Germline V gives CDR1 SEHNR, CDR2 FQNEAQ (reference sequence). V lost 7 bases and J lost 1, with 10 bases in between. The CDR3 here is CASTGRQNTEAFF. The CDR3 DNA reads TGTGCCAGCACTGGACGCCAGAACACTGAAGCTTTCTTT.

The CDR3, as DNA: TGTGCCAGCAAACCGGGACAGGTCTATGGCTACACCTTC. Protein product: CASKPGQVYGYTF. The chain carries TRBV6-1 and TRBJ1-2; 8 bases match TRBD1. The trim removed 7 bases at V and 4 bases at J, leaving 5 bases unmatched. The germline V gene encodes CDR1 MNHNS and CDR2 SASEGT. CDR3 length equals 13 residues.

This clonotype was counted at least ten times. The V gene is TRBV2, the J gene TRBJ2-2, with a possible D match to TRBD1 (6 bases). V was shortened by 8 bases and J by 2 bases, with 9 bases between the two germline ends. Germline-derived CDR1 and CDR2 are SNHLY and FYNNEI. CDR3 length equals 13 residues. DNA of the CDR3: TGTGCCAGCCTACAGGGAAACACCGGGGAGCTGTTTTTT. Encoded protein: CASLQGNTGELFF.

The chain combines TRBV25-1 with TRBJ1-3; D might be TRBD1 (5 bases). Germline V gives CDR1 MGHDK, CDR2 SYGVNS. V gave up 3 bases and J gave up 10 bases, with 19 bases separating them. The CDR3 length is 15 residues. The CDR3 nucleotides read TGTGCCAGCAGTGACCCCCGGGAGGCCGGGGGGACCATATATTTT. Translation gives CASSDPREAGGTIYF.

This sequence joins TRBV19 and TRBJ1-3, with 9 nucleotides matching TRBD1. This CDR3 contains 16 residues. V gave up 4 bases and J gave up 0 bases; unmatched junction bases: 4. Germline V gene data show CDR1 as LNHDA and CDR2 as SQIVND (reference sequence). The CDR3, as DNA: TGTGCCAGTAGTAGGGACAGGGCCCTCTCTGGAAACACCATATATTTT. Translating gives CASSRDRALSGNTIYF.

This clonotype appeared many times. This chain connects TRBV20-1 to TRBJ2-7, with D perhaps TRBD1 (8 bases). Between the trimmed V and J ends, which lost 0 bases and 4 bases, there was a span of 19 bases. CDR3 length equals 16 residues. CDR1 and CDR2 from the germline V gene are DFQATT and SNEGSKA (reference sequence). The CDR3 spells CSARDFLNRGGYEQYF. The CDR3 DNA reads TGCAGTGCTAGAGATTTCTTAAACAGGGGGGGTTACGAGCAGTACTTC.

This clonotype was seen at least ten times. Its ends do not fully match the called genes, so a read error is possible. The CDR3, as DNA: TGTGCCAGCAGTTACTCAAACAGGGGGAACTCTGGCTACACCTTC. Its translation is CASSYSNRGNSGYTF. The genes are TRBV6-5 and TRBJ1-2, with 8 bases lining up with TRBD1. The V gene's germline CDR1 is MNHEY and CDR2 SVGAGI. The CDR3 length is 15 residues.

The rearrangement links TRBV27 to TRBJ2-7; the match to TRBD1 covers 7 bases. The CDR3 has 15 amino acids. Germline lookup yields CDR1 MNHEY and CDR2 SMNVEV (reference sequence). V dropped 4 bases and J dropped 4; count of bases not matched to a gene: 10. The CDR3 sequence: CASSYHLQGRYEQYF. For the CDR3, the DNA is TGTGCCAGCAGTTACCATTTACAGGGGAGATACGAGCAGTACTTC.

The J gene is TRBJ1-1, the V gene TRBV18; D is uncertain. Germline values: CDR1 KGHSH, CDR2 LQKENI. The CDR3 covers 15 residues. Trimming took off 3 bases at V and 0 bases at J, with 11 bases between the two ends. This CDR3 reads CASSPRGEMNTEAFF. The CDR3 nucleotides read TGTGCCAGCTCACCCCGGGGAGAAATGAACACTGAAGCTTTCTTT.